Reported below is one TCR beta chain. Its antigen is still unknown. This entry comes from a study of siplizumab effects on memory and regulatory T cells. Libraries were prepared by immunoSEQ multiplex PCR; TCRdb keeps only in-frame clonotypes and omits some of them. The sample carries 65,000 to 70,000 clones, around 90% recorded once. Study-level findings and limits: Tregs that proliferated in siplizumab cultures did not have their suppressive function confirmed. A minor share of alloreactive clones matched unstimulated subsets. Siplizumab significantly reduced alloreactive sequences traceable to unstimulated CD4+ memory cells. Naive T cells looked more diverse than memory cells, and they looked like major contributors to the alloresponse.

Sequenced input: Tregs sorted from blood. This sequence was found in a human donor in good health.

The CDR3 region has the DNA TGTGCCAGCAGCTCAGGGGACGATAGCAATCAGCCCCAGCATTTT. It translates to CASSSGDDSNQPQHF. The chain combines TRBV7-9 with TRBJ1-5; tentative D call: TRBD1 (6 bases). From germline, CDR1 is SEHNR and CDR2 FQNEAQ (reference sequence). This CDR3 spans 15 amino acids. Deletions cut 4 bases from V and 0 bases from J, with 10 bases between.